This T cell receptor (beta chain) was found in a study of spatial heterogeneity in lung cancer. Points from the study as a whole: Higher tumor mutation counts went along with higher counts of expanded intratumoral alpha and beta TCRs.

Per the germline V gene, CDR1 is LGHDT and CDR2 is YNNKEL (reference sequence). This CDR3 is built from 15 residues. Trimming shortened V by 1 base and J by 3 bases, and 12 bases separated the two germline ends. The time point denotes: sample taken at primary tumor resection. This clonotype was detected ten times or more. Its antigen is as yet unknown. This beta chain is off target for a library built for alpha chains, so its abundance means little. Each CDR3 protein is one row after TCRdb ran MiXCR on the 5' RACE reads. Here the sample spans over 5,500 distinct CDR3 sequences, approximately 15% being singletons.

The input for sequencing was lung tumor tissue, taken at surgery. The chain joins TRBV3-1 to TRBJ1-2, with D tentatively TRBD1 (5 bases). The receptor was isolated from a male donor with early-stage non-small cell lung cancer. The CDR3 region has the DNA TGTGCCAGCAGCCAAGCCTTTTGGGGCCACTATGGCTACACCTTC. It encodes CASSQAFWGHYGYTF.